This passage covers 13 T cell receptor beta chains from one sample sequenced in a study. A single record per CDR3 protein comes from TCRdb applying MiXCR to the 5' RACE reads. The sample yields some 64,000 distinct CDR3 sequences, about 22% seen once. The specimen was memory CD4+ T cells sorted from a lymph node. The subset: memory CD4+ T cells, CD4+CD45RO+CD25-. All receptors come from a female donor with breast cancer.

The CDR3, as DNA: TGTGCCAGCAGTTCCTCCAGCCGACGCCAGCCCCAGCATTTT. Translated, it gives CASSSSSRRQPQHF. The chain employs TRBV12-3 or TRBV12-4 and TRBJ1-5; D uncertain. The V gene lost 4 bases and the J gene lost 7 bases, with 14 bases spanning the gap. This CDR3 is built from 14 residues.

V gene TRBV4-1 combines with J gene TRBJ1-5; D perhaps matches TRBD1 (6 bases). V gave up 1 base and J gave up 7 bases, with 14 bases separating them. The CDR3 sequence is 15 residues long. In germline, CDR1 is MGHRA, CDR2 YSYEKL. CDR3 DNA: TGCGCCAGCAGCCAAGGTCAGGGGCTACAGCAGCCCCAGCATTTT. It yields the protein CASSQGQGLQQPQHF.

This clonotype has ten or more counts. The rearrangement joins TRBV5-1 to TRBJ1-2; TRBD1 agrees at 7 bases. Germline V lookup: CDR1 SGHRS, CDR2 YFSETQ. J was trimmed by 2 bases and V by 5 bases; bases with no gene match: 3. The CDR3 length is 13 residues. The CDR3 nucleotides are TGCGCCAGCAGATCGGACAGGAACTATGGCTACACCTTC. This gives the protein CASRSDRNYGYTF.

V and J are TRBV7-2 and TRBJ2-7, with D maybe TRBD2 (6 bases). Trimming stripped 5 bases from V and 6 bases from J, with 17 bases between. Germline values: CDR1 SGHTA, CDR2 FQGNSA. The CDR3 is 14 residues long. This CDR3 reads CASSPRLVVGEQYF. The DNA for the CDR3 is TGTGCCAGCAGCCCGAGACTAGTAGTGGGCGAGCAGTACTTC.

Note on this clonotype: Lacking the conserved final phenylalanine or tryptophan, this CDR3 likely reflects a read error. For the CDR3, the DNA is TGTGCCAGCAGCCAAAGCAGGGTCTCCTACAATGAGCAGTTCCTC. This encodes CASSQSRVSYNEQFL. V gene TRBV7-3 combines with J gene TRBJ2-1; possibly TRBD1 for D (5 bases). Between the trimmed V and J ends, which lost 5 bases and 0 bases, there was a span of 11 bases. CDR3 size: 15 residues. The germline gives CDR1 SGHTA, CDR2 FQGTGA.

A word on this clonotype: Sequence at one end of the junction differs from germline and may be a read error. This chain joins TRBV7-3 and TRBJ1-3; tentatively, D is TRBD1 (5 bases). The CDR3 runs 15 residues. Germline CDR1 SGHTA, CDR2 FQGTGA. CDR3 bases: TGTGCCAGCAGCCTAACCGGGACGTCTGGAAACACCATATATTTT. Translating it yields CASSLTGTSGNTIYF.

The CDR3 here is CSAFGQGTSYGYTF. The DNA for the CDR3 is TGCAGTGCTTTCGGACAGGGGACTAGCTATGGCTACACCTTC. This sequence joins TRBV20-1 and TRBJ1-2; 9 nucleotides match TRBD1. The V gene end was trimmed by 5 bases and the J gene end by 4 bases; junction bases not matched to a gene: 8. Per germline, CDR1 DFQATT and CDR2 SNEGSKA (reference sequence). CDR3 length equals 14 residues.

The chain has TRBV14 and TRBJ1-3, with D unresolved. V was cut by 4 bases and J by 5 bases, with 12 bases left in between. Germline V lookup: CDR1 SGHDN, CDR2 FVKESK. The CDR3 is 14 amino acids. CDR3 in amino acids: CASSPSPIRNTIYF. Here the CDR3 DNA reads TGTGCCAGCAGCCCGTCCCCCATTCGAAACACCATATATTTT.

This clonotype was counted a single time. This may be a read error, as it is one base from a much larger clone. The chain carries TRBV5-1 and TRBJ1-2; D may be TRBD1 (6 bases). In germline, CDR1 is SGHRS, CDR2 YFSETQ. This CDR3 region has 15 residues. The CDR3 sequence: CAGRREGGRVDPYTF. The CDR3 DNA reads TGCGCCGGCAGACGCGAGGGGGGAAGAGTGGATCCCTACACCTTC.

This clonotype occurred many times. The chain couples TRBV5-1 to TRBJ2-3; 7 nucleotides match TRBD2. CDR1 SGHRS and CDR2 YFSETQ come from the germline V gene. This CDR3 region has 15 residues. Trimming took 1 base from V and 3 from J; bases not matched to a gene: 5. CDR3 DNA sequence: TGCGCCAGCAGCTTGAAGGCTAGCGGAACAGATACGCAGTATTTT. This encodes CASSLKASGTDTQYF.

The chain links TRBV7-2 to TRBJ2-5, with D perhaps being TRBD1 or TRBD2 (5 bases each). Germline values: CDR1 SGHTA, CDR2 FQGNSA. The V end lost 2 bases, the J end lost 4 bases, and 11 bases lay between the germline ends. The CDR3 runs to 14 residues. The CDR3 loop reads CASSLSSGRETQYF. The CDR3 nucleotides read TGTGCCAGCAGCTTATCGTCGGGGCGAGAGACCCAGTACTTC.

This clonotype was seen repeatedly, ten times or more. This chain links TRBV5-1 with TRBJ2-5; D possibly corresponds to TRBD1 (6 bases). Trimming cost V 4 bases and J 3 bases, with 16 bases left between them. CDR1 SGHRS and CDR2 YFSETQ come from the germline V gene. CDR3 size: 15 residues. For the CDR3, the DNA is TGCGCCAGCAGCACCGATGGACAGCCCGAAGAGACCCAGTACTTC. It specifies CASSTDGQPEETQYF.

As to this clonotype: It may be a read error: a sequence one base away is much more abundant. This chain connects TRBV10-3 to TRBJ1-1; TRBD1 might be the D (5 bases). CDR3 length equals 14 residues. Per germline, CDR1 ENHRY and CDR2 SYGVKD. The CDR3 coding sequence is TGTACCATAGCCCGTCTTGACAGGAACACTGAAGCTTTCTTT. Amino acid sequence: CTIARLDRNTEAFF.